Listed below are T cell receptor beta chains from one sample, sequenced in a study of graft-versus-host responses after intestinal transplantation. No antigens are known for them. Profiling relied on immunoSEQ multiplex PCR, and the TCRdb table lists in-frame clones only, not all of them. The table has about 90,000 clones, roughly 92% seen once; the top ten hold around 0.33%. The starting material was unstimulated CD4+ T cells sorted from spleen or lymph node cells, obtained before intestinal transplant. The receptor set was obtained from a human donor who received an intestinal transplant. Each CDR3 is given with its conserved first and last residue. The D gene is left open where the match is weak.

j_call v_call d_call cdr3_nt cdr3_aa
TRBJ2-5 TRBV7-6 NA TGTGCCAGCAGCCCTTTGGACAGTCACAAATCGCAGTACTTC CASSPLDSHKSQYF
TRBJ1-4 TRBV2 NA TGTGCCAGCAGTGCCCGGGAGGGGAAACTGTTTTTT CASSAREGKLFF
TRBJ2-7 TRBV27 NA TGTGCCAGCAGTTTGGGCAGGAGAGGGTACGAGCAGTACTTC CASSLGRRGYEQYF
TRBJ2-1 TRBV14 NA TGTGCCAGCAGCCAACAGGGGTACAATGAGCAGTTCTTC CASSQQGYNEQFF
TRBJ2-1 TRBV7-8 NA TGTGCCAGCAGCTTAGGGCGGGACAGCTACAATGAGCAGTTCTTC CASSLGRDSYNEQFF
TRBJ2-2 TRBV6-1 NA TGTGCCAGCAGTGAGCTGGGGGGCCGGAACACCGGGGAGCTGTTTTTT CASSELGGRNTGELFF
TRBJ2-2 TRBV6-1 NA TGTGCCAGCAGTCTACACAGGGAAACCGGGGAGCTGTTTTTT CASSLHRETGELFF
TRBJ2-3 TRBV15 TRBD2 TGTGCCACCAGCAGAGATCTCCGCCGGACTAGTCTTGAAGATACGCAGTATTTT CATSRDLRRTSLEDTQYF
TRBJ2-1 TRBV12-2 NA TGTGCAAGTCGCTTAGACCACAATGAGCAGTTCTTC CASRLDHNEQFF
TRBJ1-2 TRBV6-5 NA TGTGCCAGCAGTTACGGACCTGTGAGTGGCTACACCTTC CASSYGPVSGYTF
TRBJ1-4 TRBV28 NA TGTGCCAGCAGTTTTGTCGGTGAAAAACTGTTTTTT CASSFVGEKLFF
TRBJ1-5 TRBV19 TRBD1 TGTGCCAGTAGGGCTCCAACAGGGGCCAATCAGCCCCAGCATTTT CASRAPTGANQPQHF
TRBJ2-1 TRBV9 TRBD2 TGTGCCAGCAGCGCGGGGGGACTAGCGGGAGTTAGCAATGAGCAGTTCTTC CASSAGGLAGVSNEQFF
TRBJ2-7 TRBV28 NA TGTGCCAGCAGTTTAGTGGGGAGGCAGGGGCTGTTGCAGTACTTC CASSLVGRQGLLQYF
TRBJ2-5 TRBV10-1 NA TGCGCCAGCAGTGAGCAGGGCCAAGAGACCCAGTACTTC CASSEQGQETQYF
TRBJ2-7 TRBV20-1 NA TGCGGAGGCTACGAGCAGTACTTC CGGYEQYF
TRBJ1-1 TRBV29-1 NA TGCAGCGTTGAAGAGGGGGCTGTGAACACTGAAGCTTTCTTT CSVEEGAVNTEAFF
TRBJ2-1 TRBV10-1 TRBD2 TGCGCCAGCAGTGAGCCGACTAGCGGGAGGGCTAATGAGCAGTTCTTC CASSEPTSGRANEQFF
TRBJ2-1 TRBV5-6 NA TGTGCCAGCAGCTTGGGTGGACCGCCAAATGAGCAGTTCTTC CASSLGGPPNEQFF
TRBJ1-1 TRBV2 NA TGTGCCAGAAACAGGTTGGGTGATACTGAAGCTTTCTTT CARNRLGDTEAFF
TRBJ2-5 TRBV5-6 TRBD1 TGTGCCAGCAGCCGACAACAGGGGCAAGAGACCCAGTACTTC CASSRQQGQETQYF
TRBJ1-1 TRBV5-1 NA TGCGCCAGCAGCTTTCGAACAGGAAGTAACACTGAAGCTTTCTTT CASSFRTGSNTEAFF
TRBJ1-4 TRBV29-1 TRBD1 TGCAGCGTTGGGACAGGGCCTCATGAAAAACTGTTTTTT CSVGTGPHEKLFF
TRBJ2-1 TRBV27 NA TGTGCCAGTAGGCCGTCCTACAATGAGCAGTTCTTC CASRPSYNEQFF
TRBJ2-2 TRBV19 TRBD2 TGTGCCAGTAGTACTCGCACTAGCGGGAGATCCGGGGAGCTGTTTTTT CASSTRTSGRSGELFF
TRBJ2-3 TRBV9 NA TGTGCCAGCAGCGTAGAGTTTCAGGATACGCAGTATTTT CASSVEFQDTQYF
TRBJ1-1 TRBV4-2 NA TGTGCCAGCAGCCTTACTCATTCTAAGGGGACTGAAGCTTTCTTT CASSLTHSKGTEAFF
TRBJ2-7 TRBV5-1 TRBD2 TGCGCCAGCAGCTTGGCCGCTAGCGGGAGTCTATACGAGCAGTACTTC CASSLAASGSLYEQYF
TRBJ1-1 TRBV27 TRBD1 TGTGCCAGCAGCCACAGGGGTATCACTGAAGCTTTCTTT CASSHRGITEAFF
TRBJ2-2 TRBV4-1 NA TGCGCCAGCAGTGGGGCGCAGTGGGAGAGTTTCAGCGGGGAGCTGTTTTTT CASSGAQWESFSGELFF
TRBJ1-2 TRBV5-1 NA TGCGCCAGCAGCTGGGACCCGGGAGGACTCTATGGCTACACCTTC CASSWDPGGLYGYTF
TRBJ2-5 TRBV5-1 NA TGCGCCAGCAGCTTGGCAGGTAGTCAAGAGACCCAGTACTTC CASSLAGSQETQYF
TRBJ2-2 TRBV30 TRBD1 TGTGCCTGGAGTAGAACAGGGGCCGCGAACACCGGGGAGCTGTTTTTT CAWSRTGAANTGELFF